This entry describes one TCR beta chain. The trim removed 9 bases at V and 7 bases at J, leaving 7 bases unmatched. The CDR3 is 13 residues long. Germline CDR1 reads ENHRY; CDR2 reads SYGVKD. Source study methods: In the immunoSEQ data, sequences were junction-only and lacked quality scores, so filtering differed. Data came from immunoSEQ multiplex PCR; TCRdb stores just in-frame clones and leaves some out. V, J and clone size are those of that table, while D and trimming were read from the DNA. The data contain about 1.5 million clones, nearly 99% of them singletons. The sample comes from a study of shared clonotypes between healthy human individuals. Overall study: In total, the donors were a couple of women and a few men aged 18 to 49.

V gene TRBV10-3 combines with J gene TRBJ2-7; 12 bases map to TRBD1. The sequenced sample consisted of naive CD4+ T cells sorted from blood. Subset in this sample: CD45RA+ positively selected. This receptor was obtained from a man aged 25-45 years in good health. CDR3 protein: CAIAGQGAQEQYF. For the CDR3, the DNA is TGTGCCATAGCGGGACAGGGGGCGCAAGAGCAGTACTTC.